This T cell receptor beta chain was captured in a study of shared clonotypes between healthy human individuals. The germline gives CDR1 MNHNS, CDR2 SASEGT. The CDR3 sequence is 10 residues long. Trimming stripped 9 bases from V and 5 bases from J, with 8 bases between. Positively selected for CCR7, the CD45RO-negative cells used as naive CD8 cells excluded terminally differentiated effector memory CD45RA+ cells. Running of the assay took place at deep level. Study processing details: Quality scores were absent from the junction-only immunoSEQ sequences, so filtering differed. TCRdb keeps only in-frame clones here, not all; method: immunoSEQ multiplex PCR. V and J calls and clone size are those listed in that table; D and trimming were worked out from the DNA. This repertoire shows around 2,100,000 clones, around 96% found once; its top ten account for 1% to 1.5%.

The TCR was taken from a man aged 18 to 35 in good health. The rearrangement links TRBV6-1 to TRBJ2-7, with D uncertain. The sample was naive CD8+ T cells sorted from blood. CDR3 sequence: CASRYDEQYF. CDR3 DNA sequence: TGTGCCAGTAGATATGACGAGCAGTACTTC.